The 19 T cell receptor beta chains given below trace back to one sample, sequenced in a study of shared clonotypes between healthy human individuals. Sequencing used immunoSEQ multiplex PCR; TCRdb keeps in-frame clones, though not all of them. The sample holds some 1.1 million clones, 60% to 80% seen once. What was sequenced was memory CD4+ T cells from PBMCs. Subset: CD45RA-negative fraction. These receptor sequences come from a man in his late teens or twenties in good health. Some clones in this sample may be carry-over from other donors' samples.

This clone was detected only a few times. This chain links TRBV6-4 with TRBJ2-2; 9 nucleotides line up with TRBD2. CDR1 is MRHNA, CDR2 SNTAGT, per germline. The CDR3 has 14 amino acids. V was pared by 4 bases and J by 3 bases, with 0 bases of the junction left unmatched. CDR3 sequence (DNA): TGTGCCAGCAGTGTAGCGGGAGACACCGGGGAGCTGTTTTTT. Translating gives CASSVAGDTGELFF.

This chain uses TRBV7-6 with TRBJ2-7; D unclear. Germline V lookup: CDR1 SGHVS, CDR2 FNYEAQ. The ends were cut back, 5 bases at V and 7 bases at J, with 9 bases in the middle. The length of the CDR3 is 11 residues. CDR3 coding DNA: TGTGCCAGCAGCCGATTTGGGGAGCAGTACTTC. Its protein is CASSRFGEQYF.

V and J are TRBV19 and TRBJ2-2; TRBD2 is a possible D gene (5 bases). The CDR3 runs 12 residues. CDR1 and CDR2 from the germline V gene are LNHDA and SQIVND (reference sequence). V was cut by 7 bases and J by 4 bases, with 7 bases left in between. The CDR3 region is CASMRVTGELFF. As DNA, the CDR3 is TGTGCCAGTATGAGGGTCACCGGGGAGCTGTTTTTT.

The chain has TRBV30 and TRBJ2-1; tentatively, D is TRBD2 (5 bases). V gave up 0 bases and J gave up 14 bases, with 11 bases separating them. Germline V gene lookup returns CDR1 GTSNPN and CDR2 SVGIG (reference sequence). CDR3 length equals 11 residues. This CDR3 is CAWSVEGEEFF. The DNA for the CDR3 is TGTGCCTGGAGTGTTGAGGGAGAGGAGTTCTTC.

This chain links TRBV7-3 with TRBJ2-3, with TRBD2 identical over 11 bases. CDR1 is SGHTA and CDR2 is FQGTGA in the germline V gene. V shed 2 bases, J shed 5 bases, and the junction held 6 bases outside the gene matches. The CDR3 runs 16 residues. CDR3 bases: TGTGCCAGCAGCTTATCCCTAGCGGGAGGTATAGATACGCAGTATTTT. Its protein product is CASSLSLAGGIDTQYF.

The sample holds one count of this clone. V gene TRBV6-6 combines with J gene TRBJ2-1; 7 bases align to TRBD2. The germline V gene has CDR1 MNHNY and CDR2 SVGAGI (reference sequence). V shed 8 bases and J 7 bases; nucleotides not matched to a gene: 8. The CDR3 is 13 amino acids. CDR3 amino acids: CASYERDYNEQFF. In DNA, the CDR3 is TGTGCCAGCTACGAGCGGGATTATAATGAGCAGTTCTTC.

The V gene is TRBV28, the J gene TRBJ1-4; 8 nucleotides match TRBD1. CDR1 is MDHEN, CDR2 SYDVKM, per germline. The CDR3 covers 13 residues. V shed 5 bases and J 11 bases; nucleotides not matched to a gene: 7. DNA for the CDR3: TGTGCCAGCAGTGATGGACAGGGTGGGAAACTGTTTTTT. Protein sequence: CASSDGQGGKLFF.

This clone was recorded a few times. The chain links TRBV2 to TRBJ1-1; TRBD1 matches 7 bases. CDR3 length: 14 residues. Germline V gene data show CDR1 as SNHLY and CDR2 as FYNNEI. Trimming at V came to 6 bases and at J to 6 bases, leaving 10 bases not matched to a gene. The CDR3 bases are TGTGCCAGCAGCGTCGACAGGGCGGTGCCTGAAGCTTTCTTT. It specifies CASSVDRAVPEAFF.

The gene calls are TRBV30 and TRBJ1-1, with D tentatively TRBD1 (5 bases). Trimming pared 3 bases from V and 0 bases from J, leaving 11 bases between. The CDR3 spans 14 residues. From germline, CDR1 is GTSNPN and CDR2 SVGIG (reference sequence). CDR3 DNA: TGTGCCTGGAGCGTCGGGGGAGTGAACACTGAAGCTTTCTTT. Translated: CAWSVGGVNTEAFF.

Written as DNA, the CDR3 is TGTGCCAGCAGCGTAGGCGGGAGCAGACAAGAGACCCAGTACTTC. It yields the protein CASSVGGSRQETQYF. The J gene is TRBJ2-5, the V gene TRBV9, with TRBD2 identical over 7 bases. Trimming took 0 bases from V and 2 from J; bases not matched to a gene: 4. In germline, CDR1 is SGDLS, CDR2 YYNGEE. The CDR3 length is 15 residues.

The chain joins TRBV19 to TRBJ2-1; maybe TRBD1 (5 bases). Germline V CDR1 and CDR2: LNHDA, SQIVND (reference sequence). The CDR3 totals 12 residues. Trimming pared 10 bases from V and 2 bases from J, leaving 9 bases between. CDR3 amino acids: CAKDSAYNEQFF. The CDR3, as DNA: TGTGCCAAAGACAGCGCCTACAATGAGCAGTTCTTC.

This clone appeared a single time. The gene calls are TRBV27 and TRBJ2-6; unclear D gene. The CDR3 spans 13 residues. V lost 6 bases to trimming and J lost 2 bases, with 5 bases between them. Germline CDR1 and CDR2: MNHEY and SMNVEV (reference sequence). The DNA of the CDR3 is TGTGCCAGCAGAATGGCTGGGGCCAACGTCCTGACTTTC. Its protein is CASRMAGANVLTF.

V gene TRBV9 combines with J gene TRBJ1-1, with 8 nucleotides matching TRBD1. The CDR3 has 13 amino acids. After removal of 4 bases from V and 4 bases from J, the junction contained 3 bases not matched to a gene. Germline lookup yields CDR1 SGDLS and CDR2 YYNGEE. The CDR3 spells CASSRTGGTEAFF. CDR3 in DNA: TGTGCCAGCAGCCGAACAGGGGGCACTGAAGCTTTCTTT.

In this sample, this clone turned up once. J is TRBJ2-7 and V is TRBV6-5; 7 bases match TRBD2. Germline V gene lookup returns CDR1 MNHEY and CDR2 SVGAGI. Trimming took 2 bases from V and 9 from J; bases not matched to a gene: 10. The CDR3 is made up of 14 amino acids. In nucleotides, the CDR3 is TGTGCCAGCAGTTACGGCGGGGGTTGGGGATGGCAGTACTTC. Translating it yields CASSYGGGWGWQYF.

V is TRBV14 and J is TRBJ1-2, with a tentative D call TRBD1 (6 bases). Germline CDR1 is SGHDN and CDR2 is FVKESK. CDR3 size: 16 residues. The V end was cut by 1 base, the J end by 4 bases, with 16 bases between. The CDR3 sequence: CASSQASGAQPYGYTF. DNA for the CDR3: TGTGCCAGCAGCCAAGCGTCGGGGGCGCAGCCCTATGGCTACACCTTC.

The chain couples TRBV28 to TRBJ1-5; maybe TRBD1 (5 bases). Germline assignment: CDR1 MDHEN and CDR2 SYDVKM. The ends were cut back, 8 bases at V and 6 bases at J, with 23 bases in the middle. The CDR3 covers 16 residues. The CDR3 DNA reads TGTGCCAGCCGAAAATGGGGGGGTGGTTCCGGTCAGCCCCAGCATTTT. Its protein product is CASRKWGGGSGQPQHF.

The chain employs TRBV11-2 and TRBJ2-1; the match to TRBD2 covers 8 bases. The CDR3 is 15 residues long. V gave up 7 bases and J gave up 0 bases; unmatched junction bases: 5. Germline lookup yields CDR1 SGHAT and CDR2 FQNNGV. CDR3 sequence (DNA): TGTGCCAGCACTCAAAGCGGGAGCTCCTACAATGAGCAGTTCTTC. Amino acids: CASTQSGSSYNEQFF.

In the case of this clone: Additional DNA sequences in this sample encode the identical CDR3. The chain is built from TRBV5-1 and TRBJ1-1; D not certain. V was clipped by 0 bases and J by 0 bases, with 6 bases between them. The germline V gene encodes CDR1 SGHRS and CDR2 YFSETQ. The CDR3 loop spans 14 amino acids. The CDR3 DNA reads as TGCGCCAGCAGCTTGGATGGGTTGAACACTGAAGCTTTCTTT. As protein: CASSLDGLNTEAFF.

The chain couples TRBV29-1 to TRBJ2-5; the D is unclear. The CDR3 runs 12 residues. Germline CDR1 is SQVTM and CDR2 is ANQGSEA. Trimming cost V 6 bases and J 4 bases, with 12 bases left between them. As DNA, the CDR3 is TGCAGCGTGCACTCTTCGGGAGAGACCCAGTACTTC. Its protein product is CSVHSSGETQYF. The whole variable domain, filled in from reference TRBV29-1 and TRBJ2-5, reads SAVISQKPSRDICQRGTSLTIQCQVDSQVTMMFWYRQQPGQSLTLIATANQGSEATYESGFVIDKFPISRPNLTFSTLTVSNMSPEDSSIYLCSVHSSGETQYFGPGTRLLVL.